A selection of T cell receptor beta chains follows, all from one sample in a study of blood T cell repertoires in COVID-19. Measured with immunoSEQ multiplex PCR; TCRdb has only the in-frame clones, and not every one. The table shows hundreds of thousands of clones, with around 87% occurring only once. Sequenced material: peripheral blood. These receptors came from a man in his sixties with acute or convalescent COVID-19. Each CDR3 is given with its conserved first and last residue. Fields, in order: clone size, V gene, J gene, D gene, CDR3 protein, CDR3 DNA. A D gene is named only where the DNA matches it firmly. A clone size is listed for some rows: how often the clone was seen (once, few, many), or a class if it is expanded.

.	TRBV9	TRBJ1-6	.	CASSVADTNINSPLHF	TGTGCCAGCAGCGTAGCTGACACGAACATTAATTCACCCCTCCACTTT
.	TRBV15	TRBJ2-5	.	CATSRAATGTKTQYF	TGTGCCACCAGCAGAGCGGCCACAGGGACGAAGACCCAGTACTTC
.	TRBV30	TRBJ1-2	.	CAWSVGVYGYTF	TGTGCCTGGAGTGTAGGGGTCTATGGCTACACCTTC
.	TRBV29-1	TRBJ1-2	.	CSVDAGTNYGYTF	TGCAGCGTTGATGCAGGGACTAACTATGGCTACACCTTC
.	TRBV4-2	TRBJ2-1	.	CASSQDRGGYNEQFF	TGTGCCAGCAGCCAAGACCGGGGTGGCTACAATGAGCAGTTCTTC
.	TRBV5-4	TRBJ1-1	.	CASSLAGISTEAFF	TGTGCCAGCAGCTTGGCAGGGATTAGCACTGAAGCTTTCTTT
.	TRBV5-6	TRBJ2-5	TRBD1	CASSLYGTEDQETQYF	TGTGCCAGCAGCTTGTATGGGACAGAGGACCAAGAGACCCAGTACTTC
.	TRBV7-3	TRBJ2-3	TRBD2	CASSTRLAGDRSTDTQYF	TGTGCCAGCAGCACCCGACTAGCGGGGGACCGAAGCACAGATACGCAGTATTTT
few	TRBV19	TRBJ1-5	.	CASSIDRRVPQHF	TGTGCCAGTAGTATAGATAGGAGGGTGCCCCAGCATTTT
.	TRBV19	TRBJ2-3	TRBD2	CASSIDLAASTDTQYF	TGTGCCAGTAGTATAGATCTAGCGGCTAGCACAGATACGCAGTATTTT
.	TRBV5-4	TRBJ2-7	.	CAGSSLDSNSYEQYF	TGTGCCGGCAGCAGCTTGGACAGCAATAGTTACGAGCAGTACTTC
.	TRBV7-8	TRBJ1-1	TRBD1	CASSFGNRGSTEAFF	TGTGCCAGCAGCTTTGGAAACAGGGGGAGCACTGAAGCTTTCTTT
.	TRBV12-2	TRBJ1-1	.	CASRSPGLKNTEAFF	TGTGCAAGTCGCTCCCCGGGACTCAAAAACACTGAAGCTTTCTTT
.	TRBV11-1	TRBJ2-5	.	CASSQGETQYF	TGTGCCAGCAGTCAGGGGGAGACCCAGTACTTC
.	TRBV6-5	TRBJ1-3	TRBD1	CASSYSDRGRNTIYF	TGTGCCAGCAGTTACTCGGACAGGGGGAGAAACACCATATATTTT
.	TRBV19	TRBJ2-6	.	CASAPGHLTSGANVLTF	TGTGCCAGTGCCCCGGGACACCTTACCTCTGGGGCCAACGTCCTGACTTTC
.	TRBV9	TRBJ2-1	.	CASSVLLGDGGQWDNEQFF	TGTGCCAGCAGCGTACTCTTAGGGGACGGGGGACAGTGGGACAATGAGCAGTTCTTC
.	TRBV19	TRBJ1-1	.	CASSIEHGGAGTEAFF	TGTGCCAGTAGTATTGAACACGGGGGGGCCGGCACTGAAGCTTTCTTT
.	TRBV18	TRBJ1-6	TRBD1	CASSPTVRQGAGSPLHF	TGTGCCAGCTCACCAACGGTACGACAGGGGGCTGGTTCACCCCTCCACTTT
.	TRBV5-1	TRBJ1-4	.	CASSPWWQGTNEKLFF	TGCGCCAGCAGTCCTTGGTGGCAGGGAACTAATGAAAAACTGTTTTTT
.	TRBV9	TRBJ1-1	TRBD1	CASSVQGAGTEAFF	TGTGCCAGCAGCGTACAGGGGGCGGGGACTGAAGCTTTCTTT
.	TRBV7-8	TRBJ1-3	.	CASSLVPGGNTIYF	TGTGCCAGCAGCTTAGTCCCAGGGGGAAACACCATATATTTT
.	TRBV4-1	TRBJ2-7	.	CASSLRVGAGVTSYEQYF	TGCGCCAGCAGCCTCAGAGTGGGGGCGGGGGTTACTTCCTACGAGCAGTACTTC
.	TRBV6-5	TRBJ2-1	TRBD2	CASSPRGGRNEQFF	TGTGCCAGCAGCCCACGGGGGGGGCGGAATGAGCAGTTCTTC
.	TRBV3-1/TRBV3-2	TRBJ2-5	.	CASSRGLSVGETQYF	TGTGCCAGCAGCCGAGGGCTTTCCGTAGGAGAGACCCAGTACTTC
.	TRBV5-6	TRBJ1-5	.	CASSTGGDPQPQHF	TGTGCCAGCAGCACTGGAGGGGACCCTCAGCCCCAGCATTTT
.	TRBV7-3	TRBJ1-3	TRBD1	CAGPTGASGGTIYF	TGTGCCGGGCCTACAGGGGCCTCTGGAGGCACCATATATTTT
.	TRBV3-1/TRBV3-2	TRBJ1-6	.	CASSQGGGGNSPLHF	TGTGCCAGCAGCCAGGGGGGCGGGGGAAATTCACCCCTCCACTTT
.	TRBV27	TRBJ2-7	TRBD2	CASSPNAGTSGGLFEQYF	TGTGCCAGCAGTCCGAACGCCGGGACTAGCGGGGGGCTATTCGAGCAGTACTTC
.	TRBV6-5	TRBJ1-1	TRBD1	CASSLGQFLEAFF	TGTGCCAGCAGCCTGGGACAGTTCCTTGAAGCTTTCTTT
.	TRBV9	TRBJ2-3	TRBD2	CASSPRTSGGTADTQYF	TGTGCCAGCAGCCCCCGGACTAGCGGGGGGACGGCAGATACGCAGTATTTT
.	TRBV6-4	TRBJ2-3	TRBD2	CASSGTSGSDTQYF	TGTGCCAGCAGTGGGACTAGCGGCTCAGATACGCAGTATTTT
.	TRBV6-5	TRBJ1-2	.	CASRRDTANYGYTF	TGTGCCAGCAGAAGGGACACGGCTAACTATGGCTACACCTTC
.	TRBV19	TRBJ2-3	.	CASGRTSNTDTQYF	TGTGCCAGTGGGCGGACATCCAACACAGATACGCAGTATTTT
.	TRBV21-1	TRBJ2-7	.	CASTPGLALYEQYF	TGTGCCAGCACCCCGGGACTAGCTCTATACGAGCAGTACTTC
.	TRBV30	TRBJ1-2	TRBD1	CAWWAGGYGYTF	TGTGCCTGGTGGGCAGGGGGCTATGGCTACACCTTC
few	TRBV11-2	TRBJ2-2	.	CASSLIRGTGELFF	TGTGCCAGCAGCTTGATAAGGGGCACCGGGGAGCTGTTTTTT
.	TRBV3-1/TRBV3-2	TRBJ1-2	.	CASSQGTGGYTF	TGTGCCAGCAGCCAAGGTACAGGAGGCTACACCTTC
.	TRBV7-8	TRBJ1-3	TRBD1	CASSLRPGQGGNTIYF	TGTGCCAGCAGCCTTAGACCGGGACAGGGTGGTAACACCATATATTTT
.	TRBV7-9	TRBJ1-6	.	CASRGRDALNSPLHF	TGTGCCAGCAGGGGGAGGGACGCTCTAAATTCACCCCTCCACTTT